The sequence of this TCR beta chain was determined in a study of T cell repertoires in cytomegalovirus infection. The wider study: Peptides in the study included HLA-C-restricted and HLA-B-restricted CMV epitopes. Shared public TCR beta signatures pointed to both CMV infection and a matching HLA type. Study conclusions and caveats: The study identified carriers of CMV plus the relevant HLA from cumulative public TCR beta family frequency.

Worth noting for this clonotype: The antigen remains unidentified.

A single record per CDR3 protein comes from TCRdb applying MiXCR to the reads. This sample yields approximately 110,000 distinct CDR3 sequences, of which about 31% are seen a single time; 45% to 65% belongs to the top ten. Trimming removed 3 bases at V and 0 bases at J, with 17 bases between. Germline values: CDR1 MDHEN, CDR2 SYDVKM. The CDR3 is made up of 17 amino acids. This TCR came from a human donor in good health (CMV status not recorded). Some clones in this sample may be carry-over from other donors' samples. The genes are TRBV28 and TRBJ1-2; D possibly corresponds to TRBD1 (5 bases). This specimen consisted of CD8+ T cells from cultured PBMCs, obtained from culture after CMV antigen stimulation. The CDR3 loop reads CASSLRGRQLANYGYTF. CDR3 bases: TGTGCCAGCAGTTTGCGGGGCAGGCAGTTAGCTAACTATGGCTACACCTTC.